The next 22 T cell receptor beta chains were all read from a single sample in a study of blood T cells in healthy people across ages. A second PCR, run for roughly 7 to 12 cycles, used a sample-barcoded 5' primer plus a J-beta primer mix. TCRdb used MiXCR to reprocess the 5' RACE reads, holding one entry per CDR3 protein. The sample holds around 1.5 million distinct CDR3 sequences, around 35% seen once. Material for sequencing was blood. The receptors come from a woman aged 25 to 39 in good health.

In its sample, this clonotype was seen once. The chain recombines TRBV20-1 with TRBJ2-5, with 15 bases matching TRBD2. With 5 bases clipped from V and 4 bases from J, the junction kept 2 bases outside the gene matches. From germline, CDR1 is DFQATT and CDR2 SNEGSKA (reference sequence). The CDR3 totals 14 residues. The CDR3 nucleotides read TGCAGTGCTCGGACTAGCGGGGGGGTAGAGACCCAGTACTTC. Encoded protein: CSARTSGGVETQYF.

The CDR3 here is CASREGNISPLHF. The CDR3 DNA sequence: TGCGCCAGCAGGGAGGGTAATATTTCACCCCTCCACTTT. J is TRBJ1-6 and V is TRBV10-2; D is unresolved. The CDR3 loop spans 13 amino acids. V lost 6 bases and J 9 bases, leaving 12 bases between the germline ends. CDR1 and CDR2 (germline): WSHSY, SAAADI.

This clonotype was seen ten or more times. The chain combines TRBV27 with TRBJ2-3, with D perhaps TRBD1 or TRBD2 (5 bases each). The germline CDR1 and CDR2 sequences are MNHEY and SMNVEV (reference sequence). V gave up 2 bases and J gave up 0 bases, with 12 bases separating them. The CDR3 runs to 16 residues. The CDR3 DNA follows: TGTGCCAGCAGTTTAACTCCGGGGCTAAGCACAGATACGCAGTATTTT. Encoded protein: CASSLTPGLSTDTQYF.

This sequence joins TRBV11-2 and TRBJ1-2; 7 bases are a match to TRBD1. There are 15 residues in the CDR3. Trimming cost V 5 bases and J 5 bases; bases outside gene matches: 11. Germline V gene sequence: CDR1 SGHAT, CDR2 FQNNGV. Here the CDR3 reads CASSMAGRGSYGYTF. CDR3 sequence (DNA): TGTGCCAGCAGCATGGCGGGCAGGGGGTCATATGGCTACACCTTC.

Here the CDR3 reads CSGQGPTDTQYF. CDR3 bases: TGCAGTGGACAGGGACCCACAGATACGCAGTATTTT. The chain employs TRBV20-1 and TRBJ2-3; 7 bases map to TRBD1. Trimming removed 7 bases from V and 2 bases from J; junction bases left unmatched: 3. The CDR3 totals 12 residues. Germline-derived CDR1 and CDR2 are DFQATT and SNEGSKA (reference sequence).

This chain connects TRBV27 to TRBJ2-3; D gene unclear. The CDR3 is made up of 16 amino acids. CDR1 is MNHEY and CDR2 is SMNVEV in the germline V gene (reference sequence). Between the trimmed V and J ends, which lost 0 bases and 2 bases, there was a span of 12 bases. The CDR3 spells CASSLSWADSTDTQYF. The CDR3 coding sequence is TGTGCCAGCAGTTTATCGTGGGCGGATTCCACAGATACGCAGTATTTT.

The V gene is TRBV6-1, the J gene TRBJ2-5, with 13 bases aligning to TRBD2. Matching the DNA end better, TRBJ2-7 makes the J call doubtful. The CDR3 spans 16 residues. The V gene's germline CDR1 is MNHNS and CDR2 SASEGT. This chain's CDR3 is CASSEPGLAGHYEQYF. The CDR3 DNA sequence: TGTGCCAGCAGTGAGCCGGGACTAGCGGGACACTACGAGCAGTACTTC.

This clonotype was seen more than once but under ten times. This chain connects TRBV27 to TRBJ2-3; D is uncertain. The germline CDR1 and CDR2 sequences are MNHEY and SMNVEV (reference sequence). The CDR3 covers 10 residues. Trimming stripped 3 bases from V and 10 bases from J, with 5 bases between. This CDR3 is CASSLKPQYF. The CDR3 coding sequence is TGTGCCAGCAGTTTGAAGCCGCAGTATTTT.

This clonotype has only a few counts. This chain links TRBV18 with TRBJ2-5; 11 bases are shared with TRBD1. Trimming at V came to 3 bases and at J to 3 bases, leaving 3 bases not matched to a gene. The CDR3 length is 15 residues. Germline CDR1 reads KGHSH; CDR2 reads LQKENI. CDR3 DNA: TGTGCCAGCTCACCCTGGACAGGGGGCGAAGAGACCCAGTACTTC. Protein: CASSPWTGGEETQYF.

The table lists this clonotype with many counts. CDR3 amino acids: CASSQESFSGGIYNEQFF. The CDR3 DNA sequence: TGTGCCAGCAGCCAAGAAAGTTTTAGCGGGGGGATCTACAATGAGCAGTTCTTC. V usage is TRBV4-2 and J usage is TRBJ2-1; the match to TRBD2 covers 10 bases. CDR1 LGHNA and CDR2 YNFKEQ come from the germline V gene. J was trimmed by 3 bases and V by 0 bases; bases with no gene match: 8. This CDR3 contains 18 residues.

The J gene is TRBJ1-1, the V gene TRBV9; D not resolved. The CDR3 spans 14 residues. V was shortened by 0 bases and J by 4 bases, with 10 bases between the two germline ends. Looked up from germline, CDR1 is SGDLS and CDR2 is YYNGEE. In DNA, the CDR3 is TGTGCCAGCAGCGTAGGTCGAGGTGGCACTGAAGCTTTCTTT. The encoded protein is CASSVGRGGTEAFF.

This rearrangement joins TRBV27 to TRBJ2-6, with D possibly being TRBD1 (5 bases). With 3 bases removed from V and 4 bases from J, the gap between germline ends came to 10 bases. Germline V lookup: CDR1 MNHEY, CDR2 SMNVEV (reference sequence). This CDR3 has 15 residues. This CDR3 reads CASSLGRRGANVLTF. The CDR3 nucleotides are TGTGCCAGCAGTTTGGGGCGGAGAGGGGCCAACGTCCTGACTTTC. Together with reference TRBV27 and TRBJ2-6, the CDR3 gives the full variable domain: EAQVTQNPRYLITVTGKKLTVTCSQNMNHEYMSWYRQDPGLGLRQIYYSMNVEVTDKGDVPEGYKVSRKEKRNFPLILESPSPNQTSLYFCASSLGRRGANVLTFGAGSRLTVL.

The V and J genes are TRBV25-1 and TRBJ2-5; D is possibly TRBD2 (5 bases). The CDR3 sequence is 15 residues long. Trimming shortened V by 3 bases and J by 1 base, and 12 bases separated the two germline ends. Per the germline V gene, CDR1 is MGHDK and CDR2 is SYGVNS. CDR3 DNA: TGTGCCAGCAGTGAGTATAGGGAGCTCCAAGAGACCCAGTACTTC. As protein: CASSEYRELQETQYF.

This chain connects TRBV25-1 to TRBJ2-7, with 7 bases lining up with TRBD2. The CDR3 runs 10 residues. CDR1 MGHDK and CDR2 SYGVNS come from the germline V gene. V gave up 8 bases and J gave up 11 bases; unmatched junction bases: 6. CDR3 sequence (DNA): TGTGCCAGCGGGGGGGGGTTGAAGTACTTC. Encoded protein: CASGGGLKYF.

This chain connects TRBV28 to TRBJ2-7, with TRBD1 identical over 8 bases. This CDR3 is built from 13 residues. Germline CDR1 is MDHEN and CDR2 is SYDVKM. V was clipped by 7 bases and J by 0 bases; unmatched bases: 2. As DNA, the CDR3 is TGTGCCAGCAACGACAGGGGCTCCTACGAGCAGTACTTC. Its translation: CASNDRGSYEQYF.

This clonotype has a count of ten or more. J is TRBJ2-6 and V is TRBV28, with D tentatively TRBD1 or TRBD2 (5 bases each). This CDR3 contains 17 residues. Germline V gives CDR1 MDHEN, CDR2 SYDVKM. V was pared by 3 bases and J by 1 base, with 13 bases between. This CDR3 reads CASSLGVKLSGANVLTF. CDR3 sequence (DNA): TGTGCCAGCAGTTTGGGGGTGAAACTTTCTGGGGCCAACGTCCTGACTTTC.

As for this clonotype: Compared with germline, one end of the junction differs, possibly owing to a read error. V is TRBV3-1 and J is TRBJ2-3, with unresolved D. CDR1 is LGHDT, CDR2 YNNKEL, per germline (reference sequence). CDR3 length equals 13 residues. The CDR3 DNA is TGTACCAGCAGCCAAGGGAGCACAGATACGCAGTATTTT. It translates to CTSSQGSTDTQYF.

This clonotype came up a few times. The chain joins TRBV15 to TRBJ2-1; D may be TRBD2 (6 bases). Germline V gene sequence: CDR1 LNHNV, CDR2 YYDKDF (reference sequence). The ends were cut back, 0 bases at V and 4 bases at J, with 10 bases in the middle. The CDR3 sequence is 15 residues long. The CDR3 sequence: CATSRDGDLYNEQFF. The CDR3 nucleotides are TGTGCCACCAGCAGAGATGGGGACTTATACAATGAGCAGTTCTTC.

The chain's CDR3 is CASSFKGGAMEQYF. CDR3 bases: TGTGCCAGCAGTTTTAAGGGAGGAGCCATGGAGCAGTACTTC. The chain has TRBV12-3 or TRBV12-4 and TRBJ2-7, with D possibly being TRBD2 (6 bases). V lost 3 bases to trimming and J lost 7 bases, with 16 bases between them. The CDR3 covers 14 residues.

V and J are TRBV12-3 or TRBV12-4 and TRBJ1-6; 8 bases match TRBD1. The CDR3 is made up of 16 amino acids. J lost 0 bases, V lost 6 bases, and 4 bases had no gene match. The DNA for the CDR3 is TGTGCCAGCAGCGTAACAGGGGGCTCCTATAATTCACCCCTCCACTTT. Translated, it gives CASSVTGGSYNSPLHF.

The rearrangement links TRBV25-1 to TRBJ2-3, with TRBD2 identical over 10 bases. CDR1 and CDR2 from the germline V gene are MGHDK and SYGVNS. The CDR3 consists of 17 residues. Trimming took 11 bases from V and 0 from J; bases not matched to a gene: 14. The CDR3 region has the DNA TGTGCCCCCTCTAGTAGCGGGGGGTTACCTAGCACAGATACGCAGTATTTT. Protein: CAPSSSGGLPSTDTQYF.

V and J are TRBV11-2 and TRBJ2-1; no definite D call. CDR1 and CDR2 from the germline V gene are SGHAT and FQNNGV. There are 15 residues in the CDR3. The V and J ends lost 5 bases and 2 bases respectively, with 13 bases between them. The CDR3 region has the DNA TGTGCCAGCAGCCCGGCTGGGAATCCCTACAATGAGCAGTTCTTC. Amino acids: CASSPAGNPYNEQFF. Full variable domain (rest looked up from reference TRBV11-2 and TRBJ2-1): EAGVAQSPRYKIIEKRQSVAFWCNPISGHATLYWYQQILGQGPKLLIQFQNNGVVDDSQLPKDRFSAERLKGVDSTLKIQPAKLEDSAVYLCASSPAGNPYNEQFFGPGTRLTVL.